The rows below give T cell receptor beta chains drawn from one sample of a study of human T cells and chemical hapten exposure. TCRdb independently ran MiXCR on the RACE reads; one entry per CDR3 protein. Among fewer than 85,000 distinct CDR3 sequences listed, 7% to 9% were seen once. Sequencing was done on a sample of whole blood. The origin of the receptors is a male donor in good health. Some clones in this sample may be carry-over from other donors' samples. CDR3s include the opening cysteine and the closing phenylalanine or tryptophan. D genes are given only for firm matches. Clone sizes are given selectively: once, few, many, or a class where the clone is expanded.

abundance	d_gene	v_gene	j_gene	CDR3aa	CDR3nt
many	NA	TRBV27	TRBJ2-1	CASSHGAYNEQFF	TGTGCCAGCAGCCACGGGGCCTACAATGAGCAGTTCTTC
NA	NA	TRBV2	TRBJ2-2	CASSGAGNTGELFF	TGTGCCAGCAGTGGGGCCGGAAACACCGGGGAGCTGTTTTTT
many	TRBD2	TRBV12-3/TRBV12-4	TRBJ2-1	CASSSGLAGLDEQFF	TGTGCCAGCAGTTCGGGACTAGCGGGATTGGATGAGCAGTTCTTC
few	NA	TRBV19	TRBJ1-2	CASSIGASDGYTF	TGTGCCAGTAGTATAGGTGCGTCGGATGGCTACACCTTC
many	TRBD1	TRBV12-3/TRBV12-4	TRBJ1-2	CASSTTGSSLEANYGYTF	TGTGCCAGCAGCACGACAGGGTCGTCGTTAGAGGCTAACTATGGCTACACCTTC
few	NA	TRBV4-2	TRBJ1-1	CASSQEQGIDTEAFF	TGTGCCAGCAGCCAAGAACAGGGTATCGACACTGAAGCTTTCTTT
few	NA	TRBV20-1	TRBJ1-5	CSARDGFSEHSNQPQHF	TGCAGTGCTAGAGATGGGTTTTCAGAGCATAGCAATCAGCCCCAGCATTTT
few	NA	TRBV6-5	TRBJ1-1	CASSYPQTNTEAFF	TGTGCCAGCAGTTACCCTCAAACGAACACTGAAGCTTTCTTT
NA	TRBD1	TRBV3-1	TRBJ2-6	CASSDRAPNVLTF	TGTGCCAGCAGCGACAGGGCTCCCAACGTCCTGACTTTC
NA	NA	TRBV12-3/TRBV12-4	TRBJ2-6	CASSFWSISAGANVLTF	TGTGCCAGCAGTTTCTGGAGTATTTCGGCTGGGGCCAACGTCCTGACTTTC
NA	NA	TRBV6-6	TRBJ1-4	CASSPAAPGRGSEKLFF	TGTGCCAGCAGCCCCGCCGCCCCAGGTCGCGGCAGCGAAAAACTGTTTTTT
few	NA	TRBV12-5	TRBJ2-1	CASGSTENEQFF	TGTGCTAGTGGTTCGACAGAGAATGAGCAGTTCTTC
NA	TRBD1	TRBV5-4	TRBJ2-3	CASSLRDRGSLATQYF	TGTGCCAGCAGCTTGCGGGACAGGGGTTCTTTAGCTACGCAGTATTTT
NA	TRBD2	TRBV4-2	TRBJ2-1	CASSQDRREGSYNEQFF	TGTGCCAGCAGCCAAGATAGGAGGGAGGGCTCCTACAATGAGCAGTTCTTC
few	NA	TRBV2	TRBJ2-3	CASTLSDTQYF	TGTGCCAGCACCCTCTCAGATACGCAGTATTTT
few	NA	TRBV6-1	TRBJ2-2	CASSDPEWTGELFF	TGTGCCAGCAGTGACCCAGAGTGGACCGGGGAGCTGTTTTTT
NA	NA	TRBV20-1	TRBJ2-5	CSACARELKETQYF	TGCAGTGCTTGCGCCCGGGAACTAAAAGAGACCCAGTACTTC
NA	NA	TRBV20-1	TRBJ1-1	CSARSSGTPIGAFF	TGCAGTGCTAGATCTTCCGGGACCCCCATAGGGGCTTTCTTT
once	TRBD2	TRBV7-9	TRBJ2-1	CASSGRLAGNKSNEQFF	TGTGCCAGCAGCGGCCGACTAGCGGGAAATAAGAGCAATGAGCAGTTCTTC
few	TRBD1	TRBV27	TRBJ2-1	CASSLRDRRQFF	TGTGCCAGCAGTCTTCGGGACAGGCGGCAGTTCTTC
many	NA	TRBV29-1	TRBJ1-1	CSVEDLSPTGPEAFF	TGCAGCGTTGAAGATCTCAGCCCTACGGGCCCTGAAGCTTTCTTT
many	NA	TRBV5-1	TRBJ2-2	CASSRDSANTGELFF	TGCGCCAGCTCAAGAGACAGCGCGAACACCGGGGAGCTGTTTTTT
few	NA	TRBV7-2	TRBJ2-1	CASSIDGRNNEQFF	TGTGCCAGCAGTATAGATGGACGGAACAATGAGCAGTTCTTC
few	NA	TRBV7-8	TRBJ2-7	CASSTRTVHEQYF	TGTGCCAGCAGCACTAGGACAGTCCACGAGCAGTACTTC
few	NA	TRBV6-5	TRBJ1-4	CASSLSGLRGEKLFF	TGTGCCAGCAGCCTATCCGGATTGCGGGGTGAAAAACTGTTTTTT
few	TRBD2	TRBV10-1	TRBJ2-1	CASSEAGGTTNEQFF	TGCGCCAGCAGTGAGGCGGGAGGGACGACCAATGAGCAGTTCTTC
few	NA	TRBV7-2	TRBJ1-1	CASSLWTGNTEAFF	TGTGCCAGCAGCTTGTGGACGGGAAACACTGAAGCTTTCTTT
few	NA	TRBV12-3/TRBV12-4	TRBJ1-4	CASSLVIEKLFF	TGTGCCAGCAGTTTAGTCATCGAAAAACTGTTTTTT
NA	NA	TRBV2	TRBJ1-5	CASSENRGRLYSNQPQHF	TGTGCCAGCAGTGAAAATAGGGGCCGACTCTATAGCAATCAGCCCCAGCATTTT
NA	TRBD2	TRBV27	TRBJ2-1	CASSSLSGSSDEQFF	TGTGCCAGCAGTTCCCTAAGCGGGAGTTCGGATGAGCAGTTCTTC
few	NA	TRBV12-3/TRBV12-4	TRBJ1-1	CASRMGQNTEAFF	TGTGCCAGCAGAATGGGACAGAACACTGAAGCTTTCTTT
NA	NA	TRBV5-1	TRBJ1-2	CASSLGTSNYGYTF	TGCGCCAGCAGCTTGGGTACGTCTAACTATGGCTACACCTTC
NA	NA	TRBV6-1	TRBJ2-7	CASSEYLEQYF	TGTGCCAGCAGTGAATATCTTGAGCAGTACTTC
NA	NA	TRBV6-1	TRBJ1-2	CASAKKGQGTLLYGYTF	TGTGCCAGCGCTAAAAAAGGTCAGGGGACGCTTCTTTATGGCTACACCTTC
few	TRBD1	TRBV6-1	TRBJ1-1	CASRALSSGGTEAFF	TGTGCCAGCAGGGCCTTATCCTCAGGGGGTACTGAAGCTTTCTTT
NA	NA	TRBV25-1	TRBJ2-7	CASSEYASSYEQYF	TGTGCCAGCAGTGAATATGCCAGCTCCTACGAGCAGTACTTC
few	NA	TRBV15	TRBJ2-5	CATRPWGSQETQYF	TGTGCCACCAGACCTTGGGGGTCCCAAGAGACCCAGTACTTC